This T cell receptor (beta chain) was identified during a study of tumor-infiltrating lymphocytes in primary liver carcinoma. General study findings and limits: Researchers found tumor-adjacent and tumor-blood pairs overlapped less than tumor region pairs. Blood fell significantly below tumors in its top-250-clone fraction (p = 0.039).

Comments on this clonotype: The antigen remains undetermined. Its ends do not fully match the called genes, so a read error is possible.

TCR beta cDNA came from about 450 ng total RNA, primed with a constant-region primer. Libraries of TCR beta came from three nested multiplex PCR rounds with slightly modified ARM-PCR. The study ran its first two PCR rounds for 9 to 10 cycles each, using TRBV1-TRBV30 forward primers and a C-beta reverse primer. TCRdb re-called the multiplex PCR reads with MiXCR, one entry per CDR3 protein. Of 35,000 to 40,000 distinct CDR3 sequences in the sample, 75% were seen once. Starting material for RNA and DNA co-extraction consisted of about 20-30 mg of unsorted bulk tissue. This CDR3 contains 16 residues. Germline CDR1 is SEHNR and CDR2 is FQNEAQ (reference sequence).

The rearrangement uses TRBV7-9 and TRBJ1-4, with no clear D. Sequenced input: tumor-adjacent normal liver tissue. The receptor was isolated from a man aged 35 to 55 with primary liver carcinoma and hepatitis B virus infection. The CDR3 region is CASSLGNSAANEKLSF. DNA of the CDR3: TGTGCCAGCAGCTTAGGAAATTCGGCGGCTAATGAAAAACTGTCCTTT.